This T cell receptor beta chain was sequenced during a study of cytomegalovirus exposure and HLA in healthy donors. The study, taken as a whole, reports: Prior analysis indicated that the majority of TCR beta V segments exhibited productivity approximately 90% or approximately 30% of the time. Accounts indicate the classifier identified cytomegalovirus status with strong specificity and sensitivity. Sequencing had likely introduced a cluster of highly shared sequence variants as an artifact.

J was trimmed by 3 bases and V by 2 bases; bases with no gene match: 7. The V gene's germline CDR1 is MDHEN and CDR2 SYDVKM. The CDR3 covers 15 residues. With regard to this clone: Antigen specificity is unknown.

The study ran its PCR with 60 Vbeta and 13 Jbeta primers. Profiling relied on immunoSEQ multiplex PCR, and the TCRdb table lists in-frame clones only, not all of them. This sample has roughly 140,000 clones, with about 60% found just once. The clonotype was recovered from a woman aged 55-70 years in good health and CMV-seropositive. What was sequenced was PBMCs. This chain uses TRBV28 with TRBJ2-7; 7 bases map to TRBD2. The CDR3, as DNA: TGTGCCAGCAGTTTAATGTCTAGCGGACACTACGAGCAGTACTTC. Its translation: CASSLMSSGHYEQYF. The full variable domain, completed using reference TRBV28 and TRBJ2-7, is DVKVTQSSRYLVKRTGEKVFLECVQDMDHENMFWYRQDPGLGLRLIYFSYDVKMKEKGDIPEGYSVSREKKERFSLILESASTNQTSMYLCASSLMSSGHYEQYFGPGTRLTVT.